The clone carrying this T cell receptor beta chain was found a few times. Its antigen is unidentified. The data belong to a study of early T cells in non-severe SARS-CoV-2 infection. The overall study: Chains were unpaired, as sequencing was done on bulk RNA from unsorted whole blood. Whole-study findings and limits: Anti-spike CD8 specificities were favored by VDJdb matching, whose results missed private and CD4 specificities.

Unique molecular identifier tags were affixed to discrete cDNA molecules. TCRdb reanalysed the 5' RACE reads using MiXCR and keeps one entry per CDR3 protein. The profile shows about 68,000 distinct CDR3 sequences, approximately 11% of them singletons. The CDR3 is made up of 15 amino acids. V gave up 2 bases and J gave up 6 bases; unmatched junction bases: 5. Germline-derived CDR1 and CDR2 are SGHDT and YYEEEE. Input material: whole blood. This sequence originates from an adult who was a healthcare worker with PCR-confirmed SARS-CoV-2 infection or an uninfected control (not recorded which). V is TRBV5-6 and J is TRBJ2-1, with 10 bases aligning to TRBD2. CDR3 nucleotides: TGTGCCAGCAGCTTCCCTCTAGCGGGAGTCAATGAGCAGTTCTTC. It specifies CASSFPLAGVNEQFF.